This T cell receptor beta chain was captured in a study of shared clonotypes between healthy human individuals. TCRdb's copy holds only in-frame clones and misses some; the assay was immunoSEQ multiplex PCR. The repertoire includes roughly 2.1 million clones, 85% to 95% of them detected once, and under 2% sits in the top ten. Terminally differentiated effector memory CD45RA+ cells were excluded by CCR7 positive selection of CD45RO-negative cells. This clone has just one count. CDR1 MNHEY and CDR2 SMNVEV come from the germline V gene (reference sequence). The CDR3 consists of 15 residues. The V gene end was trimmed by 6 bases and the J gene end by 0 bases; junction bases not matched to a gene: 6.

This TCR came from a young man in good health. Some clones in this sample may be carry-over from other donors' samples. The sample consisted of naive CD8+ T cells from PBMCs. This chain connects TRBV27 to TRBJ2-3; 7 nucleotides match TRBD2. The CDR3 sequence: CASRREFTSTDTQYF. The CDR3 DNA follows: TGTGCCAGCAGGCGGGAGTTCACTAGCACAGATACGCAGTATTTT.